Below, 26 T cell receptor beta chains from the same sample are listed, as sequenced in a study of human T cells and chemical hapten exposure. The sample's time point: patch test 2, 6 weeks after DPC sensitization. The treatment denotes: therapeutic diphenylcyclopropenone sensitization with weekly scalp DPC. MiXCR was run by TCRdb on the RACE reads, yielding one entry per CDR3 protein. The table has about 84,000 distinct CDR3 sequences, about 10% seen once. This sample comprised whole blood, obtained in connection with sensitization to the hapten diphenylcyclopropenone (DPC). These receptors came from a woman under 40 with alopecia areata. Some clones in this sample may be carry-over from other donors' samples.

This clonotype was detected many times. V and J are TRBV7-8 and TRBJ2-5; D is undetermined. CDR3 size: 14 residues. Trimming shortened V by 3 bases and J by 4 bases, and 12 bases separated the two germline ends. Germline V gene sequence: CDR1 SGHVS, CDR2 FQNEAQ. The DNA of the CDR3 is TGTGCCAGCAGCTTTTATGACCGGCGAGAGACCCAGTACTTC. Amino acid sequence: CASSFYDRRETQYF.

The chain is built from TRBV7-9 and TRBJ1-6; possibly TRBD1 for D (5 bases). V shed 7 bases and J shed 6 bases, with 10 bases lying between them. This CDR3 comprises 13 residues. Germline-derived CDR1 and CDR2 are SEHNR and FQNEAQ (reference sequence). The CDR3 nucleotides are TGTGCCAGCAACGGGGGTTTTAATTCACCCCTCCACTTT. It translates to CASNGGFNSPLHF.

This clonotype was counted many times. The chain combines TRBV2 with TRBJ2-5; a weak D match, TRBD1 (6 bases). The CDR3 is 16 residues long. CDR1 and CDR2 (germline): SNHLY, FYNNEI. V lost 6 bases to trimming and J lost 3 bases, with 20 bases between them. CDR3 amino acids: CASSLRSGTIKETQYF. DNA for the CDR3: TGTGCCAGCAGCCTTCGGTCCGGGACAATTAAAGAGACCCAGTACTTC.

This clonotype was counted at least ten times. CDR3 nucleotides: TGTGCCAGCACCCCGAAAGGGAGGGGCCTAAGCTCTGGGGCCAACGTCCTGACTTTC. This codes for CASTPKGRGLSSGANVLTF. This chain uses TRBV6-1 with TRBJ2-6; the match to TRBD2 covers 7 bases. The germline V gene has CDR1 MNHNS and CDR2 SASEGT. V lost 7 bases and J lost 0; bases outside the gene matches: 15. The CDR3 runs 19 residues.

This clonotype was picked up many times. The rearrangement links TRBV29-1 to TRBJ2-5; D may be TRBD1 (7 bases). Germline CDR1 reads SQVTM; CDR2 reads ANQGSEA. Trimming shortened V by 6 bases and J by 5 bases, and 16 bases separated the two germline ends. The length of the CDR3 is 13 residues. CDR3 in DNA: TGCAGCGTCACCCGACAGGGAGGTGAGACCCAGTACTTC. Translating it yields CSVTRQGGETQYF.

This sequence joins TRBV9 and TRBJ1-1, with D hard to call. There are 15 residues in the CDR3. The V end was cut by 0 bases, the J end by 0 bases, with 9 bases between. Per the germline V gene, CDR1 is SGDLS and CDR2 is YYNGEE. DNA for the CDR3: TGTGCCAGCAGCGTAGCCTCCGGAATGAACACTGAAGCTTTCTTT. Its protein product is CASSVASGMNTEAFF.

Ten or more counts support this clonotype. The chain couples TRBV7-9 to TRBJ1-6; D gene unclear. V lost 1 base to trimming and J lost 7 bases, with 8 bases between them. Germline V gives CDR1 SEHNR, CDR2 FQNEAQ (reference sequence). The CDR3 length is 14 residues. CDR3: CASSLDTDNSPLHF. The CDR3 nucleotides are TGTGCCAGCAGCTTAGACACAGACAATTCACCCCTCCACTTT. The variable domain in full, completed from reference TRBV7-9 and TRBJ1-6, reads DTGVSQNPRHKITKRGQNVTFRCDPISEHNRLYWYRQTLGQGPEFLTYFQNEAQLEKSRLLSDRFSAERPKGSFSTLEIQRTEQGDSAMYLCASSLDTDNSPLHFGNGTRLTVT.

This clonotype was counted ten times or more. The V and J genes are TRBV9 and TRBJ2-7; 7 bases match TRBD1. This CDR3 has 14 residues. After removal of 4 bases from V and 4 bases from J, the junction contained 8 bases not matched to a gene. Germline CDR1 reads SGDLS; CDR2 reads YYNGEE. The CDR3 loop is CASSPRDSKYEQYF. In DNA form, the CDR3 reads TGTGCCAGCAGCCCAAGGGACAGCAAGTACGAGCAGTACTTC.

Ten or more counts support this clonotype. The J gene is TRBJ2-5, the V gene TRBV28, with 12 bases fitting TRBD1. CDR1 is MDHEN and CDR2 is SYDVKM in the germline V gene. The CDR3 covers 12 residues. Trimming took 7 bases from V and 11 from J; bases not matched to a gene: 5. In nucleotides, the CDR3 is TGTGCCAGCAAGGGACAGGGGGCGCGTCAGTACTTC. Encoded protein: CASKGQGARQYF.

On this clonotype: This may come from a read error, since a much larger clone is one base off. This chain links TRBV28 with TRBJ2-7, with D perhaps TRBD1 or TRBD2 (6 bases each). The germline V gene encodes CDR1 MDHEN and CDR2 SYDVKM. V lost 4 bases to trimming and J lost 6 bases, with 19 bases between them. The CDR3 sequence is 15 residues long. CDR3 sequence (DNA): TGTGCCAGCAGTTCGCCGGGGGCCGGTTGGGGCGAGCAGTACTTC. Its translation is CASSSPGAGWGEQYF.

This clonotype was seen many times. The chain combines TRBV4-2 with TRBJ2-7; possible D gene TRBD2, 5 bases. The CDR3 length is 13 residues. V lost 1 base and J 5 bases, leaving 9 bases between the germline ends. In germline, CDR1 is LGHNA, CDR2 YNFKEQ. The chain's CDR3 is CASSQVPGNEQYF. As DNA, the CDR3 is TGTGCCAGCAGCCAAGTCCCCGGGAACGAGCAGTACTTC.

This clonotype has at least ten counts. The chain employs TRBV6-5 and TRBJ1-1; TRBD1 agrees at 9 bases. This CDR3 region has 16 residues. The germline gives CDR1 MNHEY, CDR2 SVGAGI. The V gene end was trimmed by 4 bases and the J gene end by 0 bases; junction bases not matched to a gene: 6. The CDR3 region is CASSSRTGALNTEAFF. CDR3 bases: TGTGCCAGCAGTTCTCGGACAGGGGCCCTGAACACTGAAGCTTTCTTT.

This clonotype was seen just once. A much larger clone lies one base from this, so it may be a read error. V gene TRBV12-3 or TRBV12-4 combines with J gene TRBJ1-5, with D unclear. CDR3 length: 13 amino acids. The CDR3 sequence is CGSSSDGNQPQHF. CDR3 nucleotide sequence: TGTGGCAGCAGTTCAGACGGCAATCAGCCCCAGCATTTT.

The CDR3 bases are TGTGCCAGCAGCGTAGGGACAGATACGCAGTATTTT. It specifies CASSVGTDTQYF. The rearrangement joins TRBV7-9 to TRBJ2-3, with unresolved D. The CDR3 is made up of 12 amino acids. Germline CDR1 is SEHNR and CDR2 is FQNEAQ (reference sequence). Trimming removed 5 bases at V and 3 bases at J, with 6 bases between.

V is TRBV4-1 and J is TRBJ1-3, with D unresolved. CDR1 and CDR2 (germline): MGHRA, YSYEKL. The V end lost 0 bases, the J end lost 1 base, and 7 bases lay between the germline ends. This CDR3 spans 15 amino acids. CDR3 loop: CASSQDSRSGNTIYF. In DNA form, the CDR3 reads TGCGCCAGCAGCCAAGATTCCAGGTCTGGAAACACCATATATTTT.

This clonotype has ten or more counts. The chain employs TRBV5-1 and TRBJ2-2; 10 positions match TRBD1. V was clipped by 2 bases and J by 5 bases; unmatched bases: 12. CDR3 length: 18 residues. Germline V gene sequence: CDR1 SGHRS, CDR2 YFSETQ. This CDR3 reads CASSFLPGQGTVTGELFF. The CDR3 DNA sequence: TGCGCCAGCAGCTTTTTACCGGGACAGGGGACGGTGACCGGGGAGCTGTTTTTT. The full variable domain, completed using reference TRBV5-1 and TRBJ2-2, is KAGVTQTPRYLIKTRGQQVTLSCSPISGHRSVSWYQQTPGQGLQFLFEYFSETQRNKGNFPGRFSGRQFSNSRSEMNVSTLELGDSALYLCASSFLPGQGTVTGELFFGEGSRLTVL.

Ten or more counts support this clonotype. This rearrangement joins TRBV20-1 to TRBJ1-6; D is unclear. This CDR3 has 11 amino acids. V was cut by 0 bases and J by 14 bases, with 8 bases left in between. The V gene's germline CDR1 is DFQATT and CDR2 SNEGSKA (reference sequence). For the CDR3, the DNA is TGCAGTGCTAGAGACCTAGGCACCCTCCACTTT. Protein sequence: CSARDLGTLHF.

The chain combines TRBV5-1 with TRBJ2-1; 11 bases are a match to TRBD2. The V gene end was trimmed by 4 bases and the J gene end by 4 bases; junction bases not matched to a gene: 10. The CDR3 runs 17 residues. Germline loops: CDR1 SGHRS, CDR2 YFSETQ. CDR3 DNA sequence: TGCGCCAGCAGCGTCGGACTAGCGGGCGCTAGTTACAATGAGCAGTTCTTC. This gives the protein CASSVGLAGASYNEQFF.

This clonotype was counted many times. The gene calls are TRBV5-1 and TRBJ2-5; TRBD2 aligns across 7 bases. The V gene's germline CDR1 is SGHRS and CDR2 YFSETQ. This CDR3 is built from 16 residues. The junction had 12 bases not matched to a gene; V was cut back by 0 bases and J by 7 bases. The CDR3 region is CASSLAGLAGEGTQYF. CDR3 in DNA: TGCGCCAGCAGCTTGGCTGGGCTGGCGGGAGAAGGGACCCAGTACTTC.

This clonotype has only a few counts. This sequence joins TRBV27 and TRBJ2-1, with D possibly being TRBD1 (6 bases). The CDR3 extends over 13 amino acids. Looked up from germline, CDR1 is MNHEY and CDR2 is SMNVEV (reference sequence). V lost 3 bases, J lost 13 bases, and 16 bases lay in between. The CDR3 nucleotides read TGTGCCAGCAGTTTCAGTTACAGGGCCCAACAGTTCTTC. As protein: CASSFSYRAQQFF.

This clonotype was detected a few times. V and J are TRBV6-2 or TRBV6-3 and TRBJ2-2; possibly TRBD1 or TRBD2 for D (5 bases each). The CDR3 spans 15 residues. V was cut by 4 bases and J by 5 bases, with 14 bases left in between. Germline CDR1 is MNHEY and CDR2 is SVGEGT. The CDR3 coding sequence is TGTGCCAGCAGTTTGGGACGCCCGGGGACCGGGGAGCTGTTTTTT. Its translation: CASSLGRPGTGELFF.

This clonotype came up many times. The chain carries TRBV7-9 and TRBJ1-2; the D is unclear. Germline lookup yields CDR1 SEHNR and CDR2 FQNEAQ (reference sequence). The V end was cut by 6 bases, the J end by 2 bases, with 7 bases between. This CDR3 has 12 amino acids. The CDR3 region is CASSDWNYGYTF. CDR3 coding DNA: TGTGCCAGCAGTGACTGGAACTATGGCTACACCTTC.

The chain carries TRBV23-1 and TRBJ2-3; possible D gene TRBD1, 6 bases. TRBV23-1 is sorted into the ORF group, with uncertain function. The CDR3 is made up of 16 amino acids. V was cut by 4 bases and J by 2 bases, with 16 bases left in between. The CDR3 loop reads CASSLTGLKNTDTQYF. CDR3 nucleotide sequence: TGCGCCAGCAGTCTGACAGGCCTGAAGAACACAGATACGCAGTATTTT.

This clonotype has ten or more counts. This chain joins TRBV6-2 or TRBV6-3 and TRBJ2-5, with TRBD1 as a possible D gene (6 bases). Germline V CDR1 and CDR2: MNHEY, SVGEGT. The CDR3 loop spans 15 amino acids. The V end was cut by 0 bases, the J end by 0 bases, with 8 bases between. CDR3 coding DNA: TGTGCCAGCAGTTACTCGAGGGGGTACCAAGAGACCCAGTACTTC. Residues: CASSYSRGYQETQYF.

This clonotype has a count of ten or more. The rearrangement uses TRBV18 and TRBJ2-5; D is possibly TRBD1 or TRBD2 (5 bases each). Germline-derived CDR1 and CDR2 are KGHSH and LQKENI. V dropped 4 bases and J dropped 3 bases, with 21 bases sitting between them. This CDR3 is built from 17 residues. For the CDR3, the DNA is TGTGCCAGCTCACTGAACCTAATAACGGGACGGAAAGAGACCCAGTACTTC. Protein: CASSLNLITGRKETQYF.

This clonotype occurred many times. The CDR3 sequence: CASTANTEAFF. CDR3 in DNA: TGTGCCAGCACCGCAAACACTGAAGCTTTCTTT. The rearrangement links TRBV11-2 to TRBJ1-1; D gene ambiguous. This CDR3 spans 11 amino acids. V was trimmed by 7 bases and J by 2 bases, leaving 5 bases between them. Germline lookup yields CDR1 SGHAT and CDR2 FQNNGV.